The 25 T cell receptor beta chains listed next were all sequenced from one sample in a study of graft-versus-host responses after intestinal transplantation. Profiled with immunoSEQ multiplex PCR; TCRdb holds only in-frame clones, not every one. This sample carries about 21,000 clones, less than 60% of them seen once, and the ten largest clones take nearly 0.9%. Sequenced material: alloreactive CD4+ T cells from a mixed lymphocyte reaction culture, taken before intestinal transplant. Described subset: CFSE-low proliferating T cells sorted from approximately six-day pre-transplant mixed lymphocyte reaction (GvH or HvG direction). These receptors were obtained from a human patient who received an intestinal transplant.

This clone appeared once. The rearrangement uses TRBV7-8 and TRBJ2-3; 8 bases map to TRBD2. Per the germline V gene, CDR1 is SGHVS and CDR2 is FQNEAQ. V shed 5 bases, J shed 1 base, and the junction held 23 bases outside the gene matches. This CDR3 has 21 residues. The chain's CDR3 is CASSPHPQGLAWGGRTDTQYF. CDR3 DNA sequence: TGTGCCAGCAGCCCGCACCCCCAAGGACTAGCATGGGGTGGCCGCACAGATACGCAGTATTTT.

The chain joins TRBV6-5 to TRBJ2-5; tentative D call: TRBD2 (5 bases). The germline CDR1 and CDR2 sequences are MNHEY and SVGAGI. The CDR3 loop spans 15 amino acids. V lost 7 bases, J lost 0 bases, and 15 bases lay in between. The CDR3 sequence is CASTERKGYQETQYF. CDR3 coding DNA: TGTGCCAGCACCGAGCGGAAGGGATACCAAGAGACCCAGTACTTC.

The gene calls are TRBV5-4 and TRBJ2-1; TRBD2 agrees at 11 bases. The CDR3 is 16 amino acids. Germline-derived CDR1 and CDR2 are SGHNT and YYREEE (reference sequence). The V gene end was trimmed by 3 bases and the J gene end by 8 bases; junction bases not matched to a gene: 10. The CDR3 nucleotides are TGTGCCAGCAGCTCGACAGTAGCGGGGGGGCTCTATGAGCAGTTCTTC. This encodes CASSSTVAGGLYEQFF. The complete variable domain, with remaining parts taken from reference TRBV5-4 and TRBJ2-1, reads ETGVTQSPTHLIKTRGQQVTLRCSSQSGHNTVSWYQQALGQGPQFIFQYYREEENGRGNFPPRFSGLQFPNYSSELNVNALELDDSALYLCASSSTVAGGLYEQFFGPGTRLTVL.

The chain couples TRBV7-9 to TRBJ2-5, with 15 bases lining up with TRBD2. The ends lost 3 bases at V and 1 base at J; junction bases unmatched: 0. Germline CDR1 is SEHNR and CDR2 is FQNEAQ (reference sequence). The CDR3 has 16 residues. The CDR3 DNA sequence: TGTGCCAGCAGCTTGGGACTAGCGGGGGGCCAAGAGACCCAGTACTTC. The encoded protein is CASSLGLAGGQETQYF.

V gene TRBV6-5 combines with J gene TRBJ2-2; 10 positions agree with TRBD1. Germline assignment: CDR1 MNHEY and CDR2 SVGAGI. Trimming removed 9 bases from V and 8 bases from J; junction bases left unmatched: 6. This CDR3 is built from 13 residues. Here the CDR3 reads CASRTGGIGELFF. CDR3 nucleotide sequence: TGTGCCAGTAGGACAGGGGGAATTGGGGAGCTGTTTTTT.

The genes are TRBV18 and TRBJ2-7; the match to TRBD2 covers 7 bases. The trim removed 4 bases at V and 2 bases at J, leaving 8 bases unmatched. The length of the CDR3 is 15 residues. Germline V lookup: CDR1 KGHSH, CDR2 LQKENI. DNA of the CDR3: TGTGCCAGCTCACTGCATGTCGGGGGGACCTACGAGCAGTACTTC. It encodes CASSLHVGGTYEQYF.

DNA for the CDR3: TGCGCCAGCAGCTTGGCCTCGGGCAGGGCCGGCTATGGCTACACCTTC. This sequence encodes CASSLASGRAGYGYTF. V and J are TRBV5-1 and TRBJ1-2; weak D call: TRBD1 (5 bases). Germline CDR1 reads SGHRS; CDR2 reads YFSETQ. With 0 bases removed from V and 4 bases from J, the gap between germline ends came to 16 bases. This CDR3 contains 16 residues.

V gene TRBV4-1 combines with J gene TRBJ1-1; D is perhaps TRBD1 (5 bases). The CDR3 is 13 amino acids. CDR1 MGHRA and CDR2 YSYEKL come from the germline V gene. V was pared by 2 bases and J by 3 bases, with 7 bases between. The CDR3 sequence is CASSQWGDTEAFF. The CDR3 DNA follows: TGCGCCAGCAGCCAATGGGGGGACACTGAAGCTTTCTTT.

The V gene is TRBV15, the J gene TRBJ2-7; weak D call: TRBD2 (5 bases). The ends were cut back, 1 base at V and 2 bases at J, with 9 bases in the middle. The CDR3 contains 14 residues. The germline V gene encodes CDR1 LNHNV and CDR2 YYDKDF (reference sequence). DNA of the CDR3: TGTGCCACCAGCAGAGTGGCGGGTCCCTACGAGCAGTACTTC. Protein sequence: CATSRVAGPYEQYF.

This clone was detected a few times. V and J are TRBV2 and TRBJ2-5, with D tentatively TRBD1 (7 bases). From germline, CDR1 is SNHLY and CDR2 FYNNEI. The V and J ends lost 5 bases and 2 bases respectively, with 18 bases between them. The CDR3 has 16 residues. The CDR3 is CASSRQGGVSQETQYF. In DNA, the CDR3 is TGTGCCAGCAGTCGACAGGGCGGGGTTTCTCAAGAGACCCAGTACTTC. Based on the CDR3 plus reference TRBV2 and TRBJ2-5, the full variable domain is EPEVTQTPSHQVTQMGQEVILRCVPISNHLYFYWYRQILGQKVEFLVSFYNNEISEKSEIFDDQFSVERPDGSNFTLKIRSTKLEDSAMYFCASSRQGGVSQETQYFGPGTRLLVL.

V and J are TRBV7-9 and TRBJ2-2, with TRBD1 identical over 8 bases. The J segment lost 1 base and the V segment lost 4 bases, leaving 5 bases of the junction unmatched. CDR1 SEHNR and CDR2 FQNEAQ come from the germline V gene (reference sequence). CDR3 length: 16 residues. The CDR3 DNA is TGTGCCAGCAGCTCCCGGACAGGGTGGAACACCGGGGAGCTGTTTTTT. Protein product: CASSSRTGWNTGELFF.

The chain has TRBV6-5 and TRBJ1-2; TRBD1 matches 8 bases. Unmatched junction bases numbered 4, after V lost 0 bases and J lost 10 bases. The CDR3 is 13 residues long. Germline assignment: CDR1 MNHEY and CDR2 SVGAGI. This CDR3 is CASSYSLQGVYTF. CDR3 in DNA: TGTGCCAGCAGTTACTCCCTACAGGGGGTCTACACCTTC.

In DNA, the CDR3 is TGCGCCAGCAGCCTAGGGGCCGGCTGGGCGGATACGCAGTATTTT. It is translated as CASSLGAGWADTQYF. The rearrangement uses TRBV5-1 and TRBJ2-3, with a possible D match to TRBD1 (5 bases). Trimming pared 4 bases from V and 6 bases from J, leaving 18 bases between. The CDR3 length is 15 residues. The V gene's germline CDR1 is SGHRS and CDR2 YFSETQ.

This sequence joins TRBV19 and TRBJ1-6; tentatively, D is TRBD1 (5 bases). The CDR3 extends over 16 amino acids. Germline-derived CDR1 and CDR2 are LNHDA and SQIVND (reference sequence). V was clipped by 7 bases and J by 10 bases, with 23 bases between them. CDR3 nucleotides: TGTGCCAGTACTCTGCGTGGGGGACGGGGGGACTCACCCCTCCACTTT. It codes for CASTLRGGRGDSPLHF.

The chain has TRBV11-2 and TRBJ1-1; D not resolved. Germline CDR1 reads SGHAT; CDR2 reads FQNNGV. The CDR3 consists of 15 residues. Trimming took 0 bases from V and 6 from J, leaving 14 bases between them. The CDR3 DNA reads TGTGCCAGCAGCTTAGATCGTGGGCAGGCCTCTGAAGCTTTCTTT. Protein sequence: CASSLDRGQASEAFF.

The chain couples TRBV6-6 to TRBJ1-5, with D uncertain. The CDR3 has 13 amino acids. Looked up from germline, CDR1 is MNHNY and CDR2 is SVGAGI (reference sequence). Trimming cost V 7 bases and J 6 bases, with 13 bases left between them. Here the CDR3 DNA reads TGTGCCAGCACTCGGGAGGGAGGTCAGCCCCAGCATTTT. Translating it yields CASTREGGQPQHF.

The chain recombines TRBV6-6 with TRBJ1-5; D gene ambiguous. The germline V gene encodes CDR1 MNHNY and CDR2 SVGAGI (reference sequence). Trimming stripped 8 bases from V and 6 bases from J, with 14 bases between. The CDR3 is made up of 13 amino acids. The CDR3, as DNA: TGTGCCAGCCGGTCCCCCCTCCTTCAGCCCCAGCATTTT. Translated: CASRSPLLQPQHF.

This clone is termed medium-sized. The genes are TRBV19 and TRBJ1-6, with 10 nucleotides matching TRBD1. J was trimmed by 10 bases and V by 10 bases; bases with no gene match: 7. This CDR3 is 13 amino acids long. From germline, CDR1 is LNHDA and CDR2 SQIVND (reference sequence). CDR3 sequence (DNA): TGTGCCACCCGGGACAGGGGCAGCTCACCCCTCCACTTT. Protein: CATRDRGSSPLHF.

The gene calls are TRBV18 and TRBJ2-7, with 10 bases matching TRBD1. Trimming at V came to 4 bases and at J to 5 bases, leaving 8 bases not matched to a gene. Per germline, CDR1 KGHSH and CDR2 LQKENI. This CDR3 comprises 15 residues. The CDR3 loop reads CASSRGTGVYNEQYF. CDR3 bases: TGTGCCAGCTCACGAGGGACAGGGGTTTATAACGAGCAGTACTTC.

In its sample, this clone was seen a few times. This chain uses TRBV4-1 with TRBJ2-7; 8 nucleotides agree with TRBD1. The germline CDR1 and CDR2 sequences are MGHRA and YSYEKL. There are 14 residues in the CDR3. Losses at the gene ends were 3 bases for V and 5 bases for J; bases not matched to a gene: 6. The DNA of the CDR3 is TGCGCCAGCAGCCAGGAAGGGACAGGTGACGAGCAGTACTTC. This translates into CASSQEGTGDEQYF.

This clone was counted only a few times. This rearrangement joins TRBV10-3 to TRBJ1-6; D gene uncertain. V was clipped by 4 bases and J by 9 bases, with 16 bases between them. CDR3 length: 15 residues. Per the germline V gene, CDR1 is ENHRY and CDR2 is SYGVKD. The CDR3 loop reads CAISVNIMAGSPLHF. CDR3 in DNA: TGTGCCATCAGTGTTAACATCATGGCGGGTTCACCCCTCCACTTT.

This clone has a handful of counts. The chain is built from TRBV5-1 and TRBJ1-5; possible D gene TRBD1, 5 bases. The CDR3 runs 15 residues. Germline CDR1 and CDR2: SGHRS and YFSETQ. Trimming shortened V by 5 bases and J by 7 bases, and 19 bases separated the two germline ends. The CDR3 reads CASSPTVGYGQPQHF. CDR3 nucleotides: TGCGCCAGCAGTCCGACAGTAGGGTATGGCCAGCCCCAGCATTTT.

This clone showed up just a few times. This chain uses TRBV7-8 with TRBJ2-5; D uncertain. CDR1 SGHVS and CDR2 FQNEAQ come from the germline V gene. Trimming took off 3 bases at V and 0 bases at J, with 5 bases between the two ends. This CDR3 has 13 amino acids. The CDR3 sequence: CASSFSNQETQYF. The CDR3 DNA reads as TGTGCCAGCAGCTTTAGCAACCAAGAGACCCAGTACTTC. The variable domain in full, completed from reference TRBV7-8 and TRBJ2-5, reads GAGVSQSPRYKVAKRGQDVALRCDPISGHVSLFWYQQALGQGPEFLTYFQNEAQLDKSGLPSDRFFAERPEGSVSTLKIQRTQQEDSAVYLCASSFSNQETQYFGPGTRLLVL.

This clone is labeled as medium-sized (0.01 to 0.1%). V is TRBV7-9 and J is TRBJ2-5; maybe TRBD2 (6 bases). V was pared by 3 bases and J by 5 bases, with 13 bases between. The V gene's germline CDR1 is SEHNR and CDR2 FQNEAQ (reference sequence). The CDR3 contains 14 residues. This CDR3 reads CASSLDYSRETQYF. Written as DNA, the CDR3 is TGTGCCAGCAGCTTGGACTACTCTCGCGAGACCCAGTACTTC.

Comment on this clone: At one end, the junction sequence differs from germline, possibly due to a read error. The chain carries TRBV15 and TRBJ2-3; no clear D gene. CDR1 and CDR2 (germline): LNHNV, YYDKDF (reference sequence). The CDR3 loop spans 17 amino acids. CDR3 protein: CATSGESSPPGADTQYF. CDR3 DNA: TGTGCCACCAGCGGAGAATCGAGCCCCCCAGGCGCAGATACGCAGTATTTT.